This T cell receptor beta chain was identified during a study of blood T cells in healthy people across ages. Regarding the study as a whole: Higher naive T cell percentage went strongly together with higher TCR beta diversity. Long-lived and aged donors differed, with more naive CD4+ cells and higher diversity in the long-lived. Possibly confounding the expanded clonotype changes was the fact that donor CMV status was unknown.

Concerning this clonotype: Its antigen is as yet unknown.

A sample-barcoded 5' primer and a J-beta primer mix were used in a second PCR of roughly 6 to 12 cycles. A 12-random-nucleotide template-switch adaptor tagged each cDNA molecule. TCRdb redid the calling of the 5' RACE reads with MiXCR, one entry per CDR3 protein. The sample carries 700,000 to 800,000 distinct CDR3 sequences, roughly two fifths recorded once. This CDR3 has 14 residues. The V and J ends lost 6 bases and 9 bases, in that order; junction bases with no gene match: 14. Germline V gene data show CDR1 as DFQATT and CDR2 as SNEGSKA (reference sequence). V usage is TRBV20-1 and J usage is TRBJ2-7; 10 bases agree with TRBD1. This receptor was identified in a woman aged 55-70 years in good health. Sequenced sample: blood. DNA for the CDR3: TGCAGTGCAACCCACCGGGACAGGGGTGGGGGGCAGTACTTC. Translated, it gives CSATHRDRGGGQYF.